A single sample gave rise to the 31 T cell receptor beta chains below, sequenced in a study of control samples from healthy donors and cancer patients. This table comes from immunoSEQ multiplex PCR, and its TCRdb copy is limited to in-frame clones, with some not included. The sample holds 100,000 to 150,000 clones; about 83% are singletons and the top ten take roughly 12%. Sequenced input: blood. These receptors all come from a man aged 25 to 40 in good health.

The CDR3 protein is CASRRTTSVGYEQYF. The CDR3 DNA reads TGTGCCAGCAGGCGGACGACTAGCGTTGGCTACGAGCAGTACTTC. The J gene is TRBJ2-7, the V gene TRBV2; 8 bases are a match to TRBD2. CDR3 length: 15 amino acids. The germline V gene encodes CDR1 SNHLY and CDR2 FYNNEI. The trim removed 6 bases at V and 3 bases at J, leaving 10 bases unmatched.

The chain joins TRBV13 to TRBJ1-1, with D uncertain. CDR1 and CDR2 (germline): PRHDT, FYEKMQ (reference sequence). The length of the CDR3 is 12 residues. V was pared by 5 bases and J by 7 bases, with 11 bases between. CDR3 sequence: CASSPPGFEAFF. DNA for the CDR3: TGTGCCAGCAGCCCGCCGGGTTTTGAAGCTTTCTTT.

The rearrangement joins TRBV14 to TRBJ1-2; D is uncertain. The CDR3 length is 14 residues. In germline, CDR1 is SGHDN, CDR2 FVKESK. V lost 4 bases and J lost 8, with 17 bases in between. This chain's CDR3 is CASSLSEGSRGYTF. The CDR3 coding sequence is TGTGCCAGCAGCCTAAGCGAGGGTTCGAGGGGCTACACCTTC.

The chain carries TRBV5-1 and TRBJ1-4; D is unclear. The germline V and J ends were trimmed by 0 bases and 0 bases, with 6 bases remaining between them. The CDR3 loop spans 15 amino acids. Germline CDR1 and CDR2: SGHRS and YFSETQ. The CDR3 reads CASSLGASTNEKLFF. The CDR3 DNA reads as TGCGCCAGCAGCTTGGGAGCCTCAACTAATGAAAAACTGTTTTTT.

The rearrangement joins TRBV6-4 to TRBJ2-1; D tentatively fits TRBD1 or TRBD2 (5 bases each). This CDR3 is 15 amino acids long. Per germline, CDR1 MRHNA and CDR2 SNTAGT. V dropped 5 bases and J dropped 2 bases, with 13 bases sitting between them. CDR3 nucleotide sequence: TGTGCCAGCAGTTTGTCGGGGCACACCTACAATGAGCAGTTCTTC. It translates to CASSLSGHTYNEQFF.

In this sample, this clone turned up once. This sequence joins TRBV5-6 and TRBJ1-1; possibly TRBD1 for D (6 bases). CDR1 and CDR2 from the germline V gene are SGHDT and YYEEEE. The CDR3 runs to 18 residues. The V end lost 1 base, the J end lost 0 bases, and 19 bases lay between the germline ends. The DNA for the CDR3 is TGTGCCAGCAGCTTGACCTCCCCTTTACAGGGCATGAACACTGAAGCTTTCTTT. Protein sequence: CASSLTSPLQGMNTEAFF. Full variable domain (rest looked up from reference TRBV5-6 and TRBJ1-1): DAGVTQSPTHLIKTRGQQVTLRCSPKSGHDTVSWYQQALGQGPQFIFQYYEEEERQRGNFPDRFSGHQFPNYSSELNVNALLLGDSALYLCASSLTSPLQGMNTEAFFGQGTRLTVV.

The CDR3 region is CASSILVQGANEQFF. CDR3 bases: TGTGCCAGTAGTATTTTGGTACAGGGGGCGAATGAGCAGTTCTTC. V and J are TRBV19 and TRBJ2-1; 9 nucleotides align to TRBD1. There are 15 residues in the CDR3. Germline CDR1 LNHDA, CDR2 SQIVND (reference sequence). The V gene end was trimmed by 3 bases and the J gene end by 7 bases; junction bases not matched to a gene: 7.

The chain joins TRBV2 to TRBJ1-2; D not resolved. Trimming took 2 bases from V and 4 from J, leaving 2 bases between them. Germline V gives CDR1 SNHLY, CDR2 FYNNEI. The length of the CDR3 is 11 residues. The CDR3 DNA is TGTGCCAGCAGTGAAATCTATGGCTACACCTTC. As protein: CASSEIYGYTF.

This chain uses TRBV2 with TRBJ1-2; unclear D gene. Germline assignment: CDR1 SNHLY and CDR2 FYNNEI. The CDR3 covers 13 residues. V dropped 6 bases and J dropped 6 bases, with 14 bases sitting between them. This CDR3 reads CASSEIGSDGYTF. In DNA form, the CDR3 reads TGTGCCAGCAGCGAAATCGGGTCCGATGGCTACACCTTC.

The chain is built from TRBV5-1 and TRBJ1-3; D gene unclear. Germline CDR1 SGHRS, CDR2 YFSETQ. Trimming pared 0 bases from V and 0 bases from J, leaving 10 bases between. The CDR3 runs to 16 residues. The CDR3 reads CASSLVTGNSGNTIYF. The DNA for the CDR3 is TGCGCCAGCAGCTTGGTTACCGGGAACTCTGGAAACACCATATATTTT.

The V call is TRBV12-3 or TRBV12-4, the J call TRBJ1-2, with D tentatively TRBD1 (5 bases). This CDR3 comprises 12 residues. The V and J ends lost 7 bases and 8 bases respectively, with 14 bases between them. The CDR3: CASTSGGAGYTF. The CDR3 region has the DNA TGTGCCAGCACCTCGGGGGGTGCGGGCTACACCTTC.

J is TRBJ2-1 and V is TRBV3-1 (or the pseudogene TRBV3-2); D remains unclear. The CDR3 is 14 residues long. V shed 1 base and J shed 5 bases, with 9 bases lying between them. The germline CDR1 and CDR2 sequences are LGHDT and YNNKEL (reference sequence). DNA for the CDR3: TGTGCCAGCAGCCAAGCGGGTCCTAACAATGAGCAGTTCTTC. Protein: CASSQAGPNNEQFF.

The chain carries TRBV7-7 and TRBJ2-2, with D perhaps TRBD1 (6 bases). This CDR3 spans 14 amino acids. Germline lookup yields CDR1 SSHAT and CDR2 FNYEAQ (reference sequence). The V end was cut by 2 bases, the J end by 7 bases, with 11 bases between. The CDR3 loop reads CASSLIGGSGELFF. The CDR3, as DNA: TGTGCCAGCAGCTTAATAGGGGGAAGCGGGGAGCTGTTTTTT.

The CDR3: CASSRSGSTDTQYF. The CDR3 DNA follows: TGTGCCAGCAGCCGGTCGGGATCCACAGATACGCAGTATTTT. This rearrangement joins TRBV3-1 (or the pseudogene TRBV3-2) to TRBJ2-3, with D tentatively TRBD2 (5 bases). Trimming left V 4 bases short and J 2 bases short, with 10 bases between. CDR1 and CDR2 (germline): LGHDT, YNNKEL (reference sequence). The CDR3 covers 14 residues.

The chain recombines TRBV30 with TRBJ1-2; no definite D call. Trimming took 2 bases from V and 5 from J, leaving 9 bases between them. Per the germline V gene, CDR1 is GTSNPN and CDR2 is SVGIG (reference sequence). CDR3 length: 12 residues. In DNA, the CDR3 is TGTGCCTGGAGTAATAGAGCGTATGGCTACACCTTC. It encodes CAWSNRAYGYTF.

This chain connects TRBV4-1 to TRBJ2-1; 7 bases fit TRBD2. The V segment lost 4 bases and the J segment 3 bases; nucleotides outside the gene matches: 6. The CDR3 covers 15 residues. CDR1 and CDR2 from the germline V gene are MGHRA and YSYEKL. CDR3 protein: CASSRTGTNYNEQFF. As DNA, the CDR3 is TGCGCCAGCAGCCGAACCGGGACTAACTACAATGAGCAGTTCTTC.

The CDR3 loop is CASSLSSGWSSYNEQFF. DNA of the CDR3: TGCGCCAGCAGCTTGTCTAGCGGGTGGAGCTCCTACAATGAGCAGTTCTTC. The V and J genes are TRBV5-1 and TRBJ2-1; TRBD2 matches at 8 bases. J gave up 0 bases and V 1 base, and 6 bases lay outside the gene matches. The CDR3 spans 17 residues. Germline V gene lookup returns CDR1 SGHRS and CDR2 YFSETQ. Based on the CDR3 plus reference TRBV5-1 and TRBJ2-1, the full variable domain is KAGVTQTPRYLIKTRGQQVTLSCSPISGHRSVSWYQQTPGQGLQFLFEYFSETQRNKGNFPGRFSGRQFSNSRSEMNVSTLELGDSALYLCASSLSSGWSSYNEQFFGPGTRLTVL.

The chain combines TRBV5-5 with TRBJ1-5, with D maybe TRBD1 (5 bases). V was cut by 3 bases and J by 0 bases, with 7 bases left in between. The germline gives CDR1 SGHKS, CDR2 YYEKEE (reference sequence). CDR3 size: 14 residues. DNA for the CDR3: TGTGCCAGCAGCTGGGGGACTAGCAATCAGCCCCAGCATTTT. This sequence encodes CASSWGTSNQPQHF.

The V call is TRBV7-2, the J call TRBJ1-5; D not certain. This CDR3 is 15 amino acids long. The V and J ends lost 1 base and 0 bases respectively, with 7 bases between them. Germline assignment: CDR1 SGHTA and CDR2 FQGNSA. CDR3: CASSLVYNSNQPQHF. CDR3 sequence (DNA): TGTGCCAGCAGCTTAGTCTACAATAGCAATCAGCCCCAGCATTTT.

This clone was counted once. This chain uses TRBV7-3 with TRBJ2-3; D might be TRBD2 (5 bases). The V end was cut by 2 bases, the J end by 1 base, with 13 bases between. The CDR3 is 16 residues long. In germline, CDR1 is SGHTA, CDR2 FQGTGA. CDR3 coding DNA: TGTGCCAGCAGCTTATACTTAGCCGGGGGCACAGATACGCAGTATTTT. Translating it yields CASSLYLAGGTDTQYF.

J is TRBJ2-3 and V is TRBV6-5, with TRBD2 as a possible D gene (7 bases). The V gene lost 4 bases and the J gene lost 0 bases, with 14 bases spanning the gap. This CDR3 comprises 16 residues. Germline CDR1 reads MNHEY; CDR2 reads SVGAGI. CDR3 region: CASSSPRGPSTDTQYF. CDR3 in DNA: TGTGCCAGCAGTTCCCCGCGGGGGCCTAGCACAGATACGCAGTATTTT.

The chain couples TRBV6-6 to TRBJ1-1; no reliable D call. CDR1 MNHNY and CDR2 SVGAGI come from the germline V gene (reference sequence). V was trimmed by 6 bases and J by 1 base, leaving 12 bases between them. This CDR3 has 14 amino acids. DNA of the CDR3: TGTGCCAGCAGCCTCTACACCCGGAACACTGAAGCTTTCTTT. This codes for CASSLYTRNTEAFF.

The V call is TRBV4-2, the J call TRBJ2-3; 8 bases are shared with TRBD1. V was clipped by 7 bases and J by 1 base; unmatched bases: 10. CDR3 length equals 16 residues. CDR1 and CDR2 (germline): LGHNA, YNFKEQ. CDR3 region: CASTEETGGGTDTQYF. DNA of the CDR3: TGTGCCAGCACCGAGGAAACAGGGGGAGGCACAGATACGCAGTATTTT.

This clone showed up just a few times. The chain uses TRBV9 and TRBJ1-3; TRBD1 matches at 8 bases. Germline lookup yields CDR1 SGDLS and CDR2 YYNGEE. The ends lost 8 bases at V and 0 bases at J; junction bases unmatched: 13. The CDR3 spans 17 residues. As DNA, the CDR3 is TGTGCCAGTTCAGCCCCCGGGACAGGAGTCTCTGGAAACACCATATATTTT. Its translation: CASSAPGTGVSGNTIYF.

The rearrangement uses TRBV30 and TRBJ1-3; D possibly corresponds to TRBD1 (6 bases). The CDR3 covers 16 residues. Germline V lookup: CDR1 GTSNPN, CDR2 SVGIG (reference sequence). V lost 4 bases to trimming and J lost 2 bases, with 18 bases between them. The CDR3 DNA follows: TGTGCCTGGACCGCTCTACAGGGTAGGGCTGGAAACACCATATATTTT. This sequence encodes CAWTALQGRAGNTIYF.

Points on this clone: Other nucleotide sequences in the sample specify the same CDR3. The chain employs TRBV3-1 (or the pseudogene TRBV3-2) and TRBJ1-4, with TRBD1 matching over 8 bases. Per the germline V gene, CDR1 is LGHDT and CDR2 is YNNKEL (reference sequence). J gave up 7 bases and V 3 bases, and 10 bases lay outside the gene matches. This CDR3 comprises 16 residues. The CDR3 reads CASSQEGGQGGEKLFF. CDR3 coding DNA: TGTGCCAGCAGCCAGGAAGGAGGACAGGGCGGTGAAAAACTGTTTTTT.

This clone was counted a few times. V gene TRBV9 combines with J gene TRBJ1-5; maybe TRBD1 (6 bases). CDR1 and CDR2 from the germline V gene are SGDLS and YYNGEE. The germline V and J ends were trimmed by 3 bases and 4 bases, with 11 bases remaining between them. CDR3 size: 14 residues. The DNA for the CDR3 is TGTGCCAGCAGCGGCACAGGGACTAATCAGCCCCAGCATTTT. Translation: CASSGTGTNQPQHF.

The J gene is TRBJ2-7, the V gene TRBV5-1; no clear D. The length of the CDR3 is 16 residues. Trimming shortened V by 0 bases and J by 3 bases, and 16 bases separated the two germline ends. Germline CDR1 SGHRS, CDR2 YFSETQ. This CDR3 reads CASSLETAAKFYEQYV. For the CDR3, the DNA is TGCGCCAGCAGCTTGGAAACAGCCGCTAAATTCTACGAGCAGTACGTC.

The chain recombines TRBV10-3 with TRBJ2-2, with D tentatively TRBD1 (5 bases). This CDR3 is 16 amino acids long. Per germline, CDR1 ENHRY and CDR2 SYGVKD. Trimming left V 4 bases short and J 0 bases short, with 12 bases between. The CDR3 bases are TGTGCCATCAGTGGCACAGGAGCTTCGAACACCGGGGAGCTGTTTTTT. Translation gives CAISGTGASNTGELFF.

The chain joins TRBV5-1 to TRBJ2-3; D is perhaps TRBD2 (6 bases). With 2 bases removed from V and 4 bases from J, the gap between germline ends came to 14 bases. Germline-derived CDR1 and CDR2 are SGHRS and YFSETQ. The CDR3 is 15 amino acids. This CDR3 reads CASSLMAGKPDTQYF. DNA of the CDR3: TGCGCCAGCAGCTTAATGGCGGGGAAGCCAGATACGCAGTATTTT.

The rearrangement uses TRBV5-5 and TRBJ1-2; 7 bases agree with TRBD1. After removal of 3 bases from V and 6 bases from J, the junction contained 5 bases not matched to a gene. Germline V CDR1 and CDR2: SGHKS, YYEKEE (reference sequence). This CDR3 contains 13 residues. This CDR3 is CASSWTGTDGYTF. The CDR3 region has the DNA TGTGCCAGCAGCTGGACCGGGACAGATGGCTACACCTTC.